This TCR beta chain was sequenced for a study of early T cells in non-severe SARS-CoV-2 infection. Study-level findings and limits: Private and CD4 specificities were missed by VDJdb matching, skewed to anti-spike CD8.

On this clonotype: Its specificity is not known.

TCRdb fed the 5' RACE reads into MiXCR, producing one record per CDR3 protein. The sample consists of 68,000 or so distinct CDR3 sequences, over 9% of them appearing once. The specimen was whole blood. This clonotype was sampled from an adult who was a healthcare worker with PCR-confirmed SARS-CoV-2 infection or an uninfected control (not recorded which).

In DNA, the CDR3 is TGTGCCAGTAGCGTACAGGGGGCGCAGGATTTGTCTCGTGGCTACACCTTC. This encodes CASSVQGAQDLSRGYTF. The chain uses TRBV19 and TRBJ1-2; 9 bases match TRBD1. The junction had 18 bases not matched to a gene; V was cut back by 6 bases and J by 7 bases. The CDR3 totals 17 residues. Germline CDR1 is LNHDA and CDR2 is SQIVND (reference sequence). Filled out from reference TRBV19 and TRBJ1-2, the complete variable domain reads DGGITQSPKYLFRKEGQNVTLSCEQNLNHDAMYWYRQDPGQGLRLIYYSQIVNDFQKGDIAEGYSVSREKKESFPLTVTSAQKNPTAFYLCASSVQGAQDLSRGYTFGSGTRLTVV.